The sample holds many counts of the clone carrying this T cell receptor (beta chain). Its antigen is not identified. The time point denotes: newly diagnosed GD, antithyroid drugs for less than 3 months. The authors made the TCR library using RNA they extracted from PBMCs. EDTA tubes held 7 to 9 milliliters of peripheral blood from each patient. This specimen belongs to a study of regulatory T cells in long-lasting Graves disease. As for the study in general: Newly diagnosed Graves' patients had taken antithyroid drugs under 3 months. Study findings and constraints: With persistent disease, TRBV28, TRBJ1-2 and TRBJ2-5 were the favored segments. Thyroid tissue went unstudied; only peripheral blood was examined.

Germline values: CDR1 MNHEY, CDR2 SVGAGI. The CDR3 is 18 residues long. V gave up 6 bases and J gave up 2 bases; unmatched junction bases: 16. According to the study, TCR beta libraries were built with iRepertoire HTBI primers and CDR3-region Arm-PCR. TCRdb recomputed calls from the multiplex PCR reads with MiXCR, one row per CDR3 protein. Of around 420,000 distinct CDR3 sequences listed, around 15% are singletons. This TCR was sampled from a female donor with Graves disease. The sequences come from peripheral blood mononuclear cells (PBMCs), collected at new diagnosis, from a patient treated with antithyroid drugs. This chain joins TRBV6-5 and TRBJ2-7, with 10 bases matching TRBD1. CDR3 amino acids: CASSYDRGQLARTYEQYF. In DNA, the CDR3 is TGTGCCAGCAGCTACGACAGGGGGCAGCTAGCGAGAACCTACGAGCAGTACTTC.